This T cell receptor (beta chain) was sequenced in a study of blood T cells in healthy people across ages. Study in general: T cells yielded about one barcoded beta molecule per two cells through template switching.

The CDR3 has 15 amino acids. Deletions cut 3 bases from V and 1 base from J, with 13 bases between. From germline, CDR1 is SGDLS and CDR2 YYNGEE. Healthy Caucasian individuals from Russia aged roughly 6 to 90 served as donors. Primers used in a second PCR of roughly 6 to 11 cycles were a sample-barcoded 5' primer and a J-beta primer mix. Each cDNA molecule received a tag from a template-switch adaptor that had 12 random nucleotides. Sequencing of every sample gave 2.5 million or more CDR3-containing paired-end reads. MiXCR, applied by TCRdb to the 5' RACE reads, yields one record per CDR3 protein. Found here are some 290,000 distinct CDR3 sequences, 25% to 30% of them singletons; the top ten hold around 30%. This clonotype was detected a few times.

The rearrangement links TRBV9 to TRBJ2-5; D remains ambiguous. Sequenced material: blood. The TCR comes from a woman aged 65 to 85 in good health. The CDR3 DNA follows: TGTGCCAGCAGCGCGGGTTTGGACGGCCAAGAGACCCAGTACTTC. It is translated as CASSAGLDGQETQYF.